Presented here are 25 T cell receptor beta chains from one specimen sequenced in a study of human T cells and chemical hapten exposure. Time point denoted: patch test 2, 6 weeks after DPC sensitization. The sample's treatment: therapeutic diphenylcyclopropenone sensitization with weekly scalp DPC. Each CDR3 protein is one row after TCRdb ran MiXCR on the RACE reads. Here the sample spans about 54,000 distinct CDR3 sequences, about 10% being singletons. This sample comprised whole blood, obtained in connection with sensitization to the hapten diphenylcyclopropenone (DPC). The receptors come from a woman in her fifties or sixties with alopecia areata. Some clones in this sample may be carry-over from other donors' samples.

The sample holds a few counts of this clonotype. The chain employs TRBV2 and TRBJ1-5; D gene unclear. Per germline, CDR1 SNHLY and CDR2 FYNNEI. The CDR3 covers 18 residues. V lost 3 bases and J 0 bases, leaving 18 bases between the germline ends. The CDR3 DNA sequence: TGTGCCAGCAGTGACCAGGCAACCCCTTCATATAGCAATCAGCCCCAGCATTTT. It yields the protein CASSDQATPSYSNQPQHF.

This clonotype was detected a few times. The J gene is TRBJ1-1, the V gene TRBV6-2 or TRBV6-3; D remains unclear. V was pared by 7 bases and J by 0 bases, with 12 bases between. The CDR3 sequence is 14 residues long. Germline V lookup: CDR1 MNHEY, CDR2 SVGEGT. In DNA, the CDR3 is TGTGCCAGCACTCTACAGCTCATGAACACTGAAGCTTTCTTT. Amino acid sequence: CASTLQLMNTEAFF.

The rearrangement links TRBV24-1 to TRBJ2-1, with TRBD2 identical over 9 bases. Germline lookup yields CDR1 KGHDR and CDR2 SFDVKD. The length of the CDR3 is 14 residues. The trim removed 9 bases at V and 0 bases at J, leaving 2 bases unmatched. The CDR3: CATSRGGSYNEQFF. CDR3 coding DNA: TGTGCCACCTCGCGGGGGGGCTCCTACAATGAGCAGTTCTTC.

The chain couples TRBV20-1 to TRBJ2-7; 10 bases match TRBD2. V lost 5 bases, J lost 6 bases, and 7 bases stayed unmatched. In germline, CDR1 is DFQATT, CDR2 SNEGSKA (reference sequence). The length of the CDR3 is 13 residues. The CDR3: CSASSGGASEQYF. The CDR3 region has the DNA TGCAGTGCTTCGAGCGGGGGGGCATCCGAGCAGTACTTC.

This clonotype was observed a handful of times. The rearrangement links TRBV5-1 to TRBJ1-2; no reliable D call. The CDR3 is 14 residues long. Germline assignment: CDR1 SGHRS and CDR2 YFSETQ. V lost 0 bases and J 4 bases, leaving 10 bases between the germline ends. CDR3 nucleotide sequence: TGCGCCAGCAGCTTGGCAACGGGATTCTATGGCTACACCTTC. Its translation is CASSLATGFYGYTF.

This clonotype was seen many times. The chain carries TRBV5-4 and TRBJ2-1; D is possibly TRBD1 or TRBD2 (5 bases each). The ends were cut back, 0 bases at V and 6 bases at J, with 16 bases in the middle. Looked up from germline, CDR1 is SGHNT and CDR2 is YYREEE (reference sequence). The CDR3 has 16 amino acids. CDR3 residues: CASSLGPRGPGNEQFF. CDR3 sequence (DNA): TGTGCCAGCAGCTTGGGTCCTCGGGGACCGGGCAATGAGCAGTTCTTC.

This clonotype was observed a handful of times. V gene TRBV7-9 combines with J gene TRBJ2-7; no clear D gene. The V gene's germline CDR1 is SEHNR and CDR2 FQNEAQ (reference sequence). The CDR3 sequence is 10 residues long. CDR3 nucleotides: TGTGCGGCCTTTCCCTACGAGCAGTACTTC. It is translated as CAAFPYEQYF.

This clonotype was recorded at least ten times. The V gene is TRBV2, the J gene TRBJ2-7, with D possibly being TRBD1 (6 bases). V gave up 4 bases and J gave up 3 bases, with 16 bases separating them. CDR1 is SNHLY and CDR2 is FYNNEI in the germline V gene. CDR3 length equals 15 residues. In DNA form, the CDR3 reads TGTGCCAGCAGTGTCGGTCAGGGGATCGTCTACGAGCAGTACTTC. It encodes CASSVGQGIVYEQYF.

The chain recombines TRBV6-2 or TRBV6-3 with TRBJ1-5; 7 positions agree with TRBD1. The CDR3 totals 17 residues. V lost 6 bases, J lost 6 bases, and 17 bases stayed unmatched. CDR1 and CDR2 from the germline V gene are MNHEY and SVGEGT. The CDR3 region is CASSPLGQPRGFQPQHF. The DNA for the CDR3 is TGTGCCAGCAGCCCCCTGGGACAGCCGAGGGGTTTTCAGCCCCAGCATTTT.

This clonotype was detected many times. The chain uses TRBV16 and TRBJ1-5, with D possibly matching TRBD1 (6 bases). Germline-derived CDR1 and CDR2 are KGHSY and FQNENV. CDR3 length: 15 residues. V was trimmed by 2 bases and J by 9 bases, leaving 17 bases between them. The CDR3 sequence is CASSQAIRGLGPQHF. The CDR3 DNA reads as TGTGCCAGCAGCCAAGCCATCAGGGGCCTGGGGCCCCAGCATTTT.

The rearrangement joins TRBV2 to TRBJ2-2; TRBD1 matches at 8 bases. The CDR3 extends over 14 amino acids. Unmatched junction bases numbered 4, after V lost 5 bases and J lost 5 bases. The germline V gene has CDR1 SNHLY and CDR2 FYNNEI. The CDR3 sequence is CASSRTGLTGELFF. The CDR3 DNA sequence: TGTGCCAGCAGTAGGACAGGGCTGACCGGGGAGCTGTTTTTT.

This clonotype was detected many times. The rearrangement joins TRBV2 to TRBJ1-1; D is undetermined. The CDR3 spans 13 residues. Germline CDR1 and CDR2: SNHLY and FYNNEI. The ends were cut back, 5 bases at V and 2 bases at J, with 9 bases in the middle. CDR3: CASSLQLNTEAFF. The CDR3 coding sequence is TGTGCCAGCAGTCTACAGCTAAACACTGAAGCTTTCTTT.

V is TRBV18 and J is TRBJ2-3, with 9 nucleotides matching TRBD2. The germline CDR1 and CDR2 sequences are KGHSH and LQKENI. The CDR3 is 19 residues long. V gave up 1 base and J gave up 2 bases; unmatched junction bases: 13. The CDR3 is CASSPQNHMGLADTDTQYF. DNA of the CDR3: TGTGCCAGCTCACCACAGAACCATATGGGACTAGCAGACACAGATACGCAGTATTTT.

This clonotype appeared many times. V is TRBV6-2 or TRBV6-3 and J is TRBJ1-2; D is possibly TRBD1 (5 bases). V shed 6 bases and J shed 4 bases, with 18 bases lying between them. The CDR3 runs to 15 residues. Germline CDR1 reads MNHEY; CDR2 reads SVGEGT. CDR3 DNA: TGTGCCAGCAGCTCATCGCGGGGCTCTGGCTATGGCTACACCTTC. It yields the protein CASSSSRGSGYGYTF.

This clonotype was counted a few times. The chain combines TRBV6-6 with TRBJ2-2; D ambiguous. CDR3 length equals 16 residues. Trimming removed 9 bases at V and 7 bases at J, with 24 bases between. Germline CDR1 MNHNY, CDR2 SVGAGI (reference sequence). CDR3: CASRPTLGYRFGELFF. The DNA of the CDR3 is TGTGCCAGTAGACCTACGCTGGGATACCGATTCGGGGAGCTGTTTTTT.

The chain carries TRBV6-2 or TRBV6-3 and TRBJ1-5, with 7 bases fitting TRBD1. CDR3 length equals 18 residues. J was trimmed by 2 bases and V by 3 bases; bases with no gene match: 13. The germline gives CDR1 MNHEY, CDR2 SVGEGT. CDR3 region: CASSYFTRYRGGNQPQHF. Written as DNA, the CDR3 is TGTGCCAGCAGTTATTTCACAAGGTACAGGGGTGGCAATCAGCCCCAGCATTTT.

The CDR3 loop reads CASSGTQTSTDTQYF. The DNA for the CDR3 is TGTGCCAGTAGTGGTACCCAGACTAGCACAGATACGCAGTATTTT. The chain couples TRBV19 to TRBJ2-3; the D is unclear. CDR1 is LNHDA, CDR2 SQIVND, per germline (reference sequence). V lost 5 bases and J lost 0, with 12 bases in between. CDR3 size: 15 residues. The full variable domain, in which reference TRBV19 and TRBJ2-3 provide the parts outside the CDR3, is DGGITQSPKYLFRKEGQNVTLSCEQNLNHDAMYWYRQDPGQGLRLIYYSQIVNDFQKGDIAEGYSVSREKKESFPLTVTSAQKNPTAFYLCASSGTQTSTDTQYFGPGTRLTVL.

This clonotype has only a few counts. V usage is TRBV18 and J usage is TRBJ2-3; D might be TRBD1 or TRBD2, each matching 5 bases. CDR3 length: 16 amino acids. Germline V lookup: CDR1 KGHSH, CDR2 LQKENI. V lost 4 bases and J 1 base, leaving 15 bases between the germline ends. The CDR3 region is CASSRDGLGRTDTQYF. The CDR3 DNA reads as TGTGCCAGCTCACGGGACGGACTTGGGCGCACAGATACGCAGTATTTT.

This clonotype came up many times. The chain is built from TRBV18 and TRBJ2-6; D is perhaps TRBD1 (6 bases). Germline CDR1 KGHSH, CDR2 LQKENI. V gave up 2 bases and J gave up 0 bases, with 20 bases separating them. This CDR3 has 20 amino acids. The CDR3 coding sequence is TGTGCCAGCTCACCATTGAAGTCTACAGGGATTAGCTCTGGGGCCAACGTCCTGACTTTC. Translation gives CASSPLKSTGISSGANVLTF.

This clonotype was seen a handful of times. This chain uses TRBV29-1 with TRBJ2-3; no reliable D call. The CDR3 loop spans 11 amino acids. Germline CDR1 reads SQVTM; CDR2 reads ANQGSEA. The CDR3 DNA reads TGCAACGGTAGGACGACAGATACGCAGTATTTT. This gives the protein CNGRTTDTQYF.

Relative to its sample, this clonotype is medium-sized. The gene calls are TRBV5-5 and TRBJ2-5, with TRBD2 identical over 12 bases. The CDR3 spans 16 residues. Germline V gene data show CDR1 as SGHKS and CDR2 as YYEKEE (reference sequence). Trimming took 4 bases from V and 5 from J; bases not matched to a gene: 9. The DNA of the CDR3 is TGTGCCAGCAGCCTCATCCTAGCGGGAGGGATCGAGACCCAGTACTTC. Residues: CASSLILAGGIETQYF.

CDR3 protein: CASSLSTGDYNEQFF. The CDR3 DNA follows: TGTGCCAGCAGCTTATCGACTGGGGACTACAATGAGCAGTTCTTC. The chain employs TRBV11-3 and TRBJ2-1, with D unclear. The CDR3 sequence is 15 residues long. Trimming took 2 bases from V and 3 from J, leaving 11 bases between them. From germline, CDR1 is SGHNT and CDR2 YENEEA.

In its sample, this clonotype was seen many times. CDR3 residues: CASSQGTRGGSKNEQFF. Here the CDR3 DNA reads TGCGCCAGCAGCCAAGGAACTCGGGGGGGCTCTAAAAATGAGCAGTTCTTC. The chain combines TRBV4-3 with TRBJ2-1; 8 bases line up with TRBD2. Germline values: CDR1 LGHNA, CDR2 YSLEER. The CDR3 runs to 17 residues. After removal of 1 base from V and 7 bases from J, the junction contained 12 bases not matched to a gene.

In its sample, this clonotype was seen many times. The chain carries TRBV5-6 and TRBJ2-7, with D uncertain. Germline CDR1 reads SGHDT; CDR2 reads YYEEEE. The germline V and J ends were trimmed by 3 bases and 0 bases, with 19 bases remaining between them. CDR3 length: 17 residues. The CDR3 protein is CASSYSPFSASSYEQYF. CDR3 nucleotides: TGTGCCAGCAGCTACTCCCCTTTCAGCGCTAGCTCCTACGAGCAGTACTTC.

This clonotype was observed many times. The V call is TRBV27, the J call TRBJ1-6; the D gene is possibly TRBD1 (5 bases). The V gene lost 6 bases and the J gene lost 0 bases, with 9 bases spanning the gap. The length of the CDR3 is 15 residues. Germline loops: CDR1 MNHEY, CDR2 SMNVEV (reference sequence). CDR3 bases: TGTGCCAGCAGCCGACAGAGCTCCTATAATTCACCCCTCCACTTT. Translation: CASSRQSSYNSPLHF.